This T cell receptor (beta chain) was captured by sequencing in a study of shared clonotypes between healthy human individuals. Study-wide context: The study drew on a couple of women and a few men aged 18 to 49 as donors. Donors had three CD4 naive, three CD4 memory, two CD8 naive and one CD8 memory plate apiece. Whole-study results and caveats: Shared clonotypes across all four donors exceeded non-shared ones in generation probability.

Germline CDR1 is MGHRA and CDR2 is YSYEKL. J gave up 5 bases and V 5 bases, and 4 bases lay outside the gene matches. There are 15 residues in the CDR3. Libraries were prepared by immunoSEQ multiplex PCR; TCRdb keeps only in-frame clonotypes and omits some of them. The data hold about 700,000 clones, with about 90% observed a single time. To note about this clone: Its antigen is unidentified.

The naive CD8 subset, CD45RO-negative cells positively selected for CCR7, excluded terminally differentiated effector memory CD45RA+ cells. Adult donors, all healthy and HIV-negative, had no recent acute infections or vaccinations. The receptor comes from a man aged 25-40 years in good health. This sequence joins TRBV4-1 and TRBJ2-2; 11 positions agree with TRBD2. Specimen: naive CD8+ T cells sorted from blood. Here the CDR3 DNA reads TGCGCCAGCAGCACACTAGCGGGAGTTACCGGGGAGCTGTTTTTT. Protein: CASSTLAGVTGELFF.